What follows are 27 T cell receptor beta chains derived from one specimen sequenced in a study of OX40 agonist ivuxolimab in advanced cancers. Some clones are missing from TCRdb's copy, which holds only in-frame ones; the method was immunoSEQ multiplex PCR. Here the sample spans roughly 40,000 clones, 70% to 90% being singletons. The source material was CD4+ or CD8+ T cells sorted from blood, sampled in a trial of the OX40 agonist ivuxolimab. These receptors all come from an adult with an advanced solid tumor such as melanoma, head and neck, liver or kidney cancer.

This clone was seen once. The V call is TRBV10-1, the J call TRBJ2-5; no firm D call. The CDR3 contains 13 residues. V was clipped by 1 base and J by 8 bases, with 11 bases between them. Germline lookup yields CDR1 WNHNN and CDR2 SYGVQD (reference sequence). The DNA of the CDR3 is TGCGCCAGCAGTGAGTGGGGTGGTGAAACCCAGTACTTC. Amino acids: CASSEWGGETQYF.

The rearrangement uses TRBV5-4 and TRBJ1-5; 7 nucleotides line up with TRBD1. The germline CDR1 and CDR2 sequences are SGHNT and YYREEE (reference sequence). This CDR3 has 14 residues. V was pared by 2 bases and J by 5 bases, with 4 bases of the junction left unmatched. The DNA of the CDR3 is TGTGCCAGCAGCTTAGCAGGGGGAGATCAGCCCCAGCATTTT. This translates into CASSLAGGDQPQHF. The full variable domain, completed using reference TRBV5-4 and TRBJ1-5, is ETGVTQSPTHLIKTRGQQVTLRCSSQSGHNTVSWYQQALGQGPQFIFQYYREEENGRGNFPPRFSGLQFPNYSSELNVNALELDDSALYLCASSLAGGDQPQHFGDGTRLSIL.

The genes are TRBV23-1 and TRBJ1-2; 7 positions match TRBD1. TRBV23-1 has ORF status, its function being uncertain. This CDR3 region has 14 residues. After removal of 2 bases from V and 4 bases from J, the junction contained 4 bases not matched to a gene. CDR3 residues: CASSQTGTAYGYTF. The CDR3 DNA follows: TGCGCCAGCAGTCAAACCGGGACAGCCTATGGCTACACCTTC.

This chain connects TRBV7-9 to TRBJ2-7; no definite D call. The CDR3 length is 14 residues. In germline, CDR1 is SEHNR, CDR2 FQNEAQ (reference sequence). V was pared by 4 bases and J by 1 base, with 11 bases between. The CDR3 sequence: CASSSLLGSYEQYF. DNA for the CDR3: TGTGCCAGCAGCTCCCTCCTGGGTTCCTACGAGCAGTACTTC.

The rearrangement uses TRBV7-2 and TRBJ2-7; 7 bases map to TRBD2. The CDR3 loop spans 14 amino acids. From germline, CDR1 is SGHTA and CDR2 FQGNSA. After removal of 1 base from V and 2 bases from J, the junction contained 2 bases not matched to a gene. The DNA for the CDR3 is TGTGCCAGCAGCTTAGACGGGACTACCTACGAGCAGTACTTC. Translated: CASSLDGTTYEQYF.

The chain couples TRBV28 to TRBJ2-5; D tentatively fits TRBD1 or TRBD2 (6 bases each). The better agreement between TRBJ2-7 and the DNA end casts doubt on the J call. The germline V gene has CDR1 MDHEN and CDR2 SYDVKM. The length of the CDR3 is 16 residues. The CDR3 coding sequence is TGTGCCAGCAGTTTAGGGGGGACATTCAGCTCCTACGAGCAGTACTTC. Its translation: CASSLGGTFSSYEQYF.

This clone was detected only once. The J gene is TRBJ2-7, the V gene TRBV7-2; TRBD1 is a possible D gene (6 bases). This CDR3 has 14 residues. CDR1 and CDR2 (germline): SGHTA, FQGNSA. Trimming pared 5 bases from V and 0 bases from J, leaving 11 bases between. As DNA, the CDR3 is TGTGCCAGCAGCCCAAAGGGACACTCCTACGAGCAGTACTTC. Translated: CASSPKGHSYEQYF.

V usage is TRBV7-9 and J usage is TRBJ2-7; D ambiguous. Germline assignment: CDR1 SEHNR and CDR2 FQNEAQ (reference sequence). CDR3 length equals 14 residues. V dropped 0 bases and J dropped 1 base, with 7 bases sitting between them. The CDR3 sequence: CASSLAGRSYEQYF. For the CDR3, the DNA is TGTGCCAGCAGCTTAGCGGGCAGGTCCTACGAGCAGTACTTC.

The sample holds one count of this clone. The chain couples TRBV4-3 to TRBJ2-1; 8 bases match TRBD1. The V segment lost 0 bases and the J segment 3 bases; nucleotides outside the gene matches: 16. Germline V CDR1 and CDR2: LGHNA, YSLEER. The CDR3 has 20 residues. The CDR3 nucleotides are TGCGCCAGCAGCCAAGAAGGAGGACAGGGTCAACTCTTCCACTACAATGAGCAGTTCTTC. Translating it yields CASSQEGGQGQLFHYNEQFF.

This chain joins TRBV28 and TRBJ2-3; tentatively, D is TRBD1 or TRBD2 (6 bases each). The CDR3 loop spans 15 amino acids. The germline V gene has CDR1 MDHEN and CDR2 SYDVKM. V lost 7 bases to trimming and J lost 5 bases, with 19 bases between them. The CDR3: CASNGWGALGDTQYF. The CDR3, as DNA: TGTGCCAGCAACGGCTGGGGGGCGCTTGGAGATACGCAGTATTTT.

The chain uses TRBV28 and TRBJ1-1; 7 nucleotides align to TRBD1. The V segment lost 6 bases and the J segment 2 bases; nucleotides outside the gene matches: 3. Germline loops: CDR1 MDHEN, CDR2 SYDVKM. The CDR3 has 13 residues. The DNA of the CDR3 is TGTGCCAGCAGGGGACAGCCAAACACTGAAGCTTTCTTT. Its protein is CASRGQPNTEAFF.

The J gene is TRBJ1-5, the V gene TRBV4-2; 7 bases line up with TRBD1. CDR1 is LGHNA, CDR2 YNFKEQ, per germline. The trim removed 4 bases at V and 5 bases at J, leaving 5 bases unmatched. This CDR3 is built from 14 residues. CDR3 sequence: CASSLRTGDQPQHF. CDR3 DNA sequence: TGTGCCAGCAGCCTTCGGACAGGAGATCAGCCCCAGCATTTT.

The DNA for the CDR3 is TGTGCCAGCAGCTTAGATGAGGTCAGGACTGAAGCTTTCTTT. Its translation is CASSLDEVRTEAFF. The chain carries TRBV11-2 and TRBJ1-1; D uncertain. The germline V and J ends were trimmed by 0 bases and 5 bases, with 10 bases remaining between them. CDR3 length: 14 residues. Germline CDR1 is SGHAT and CDR2 is FQNNGV.

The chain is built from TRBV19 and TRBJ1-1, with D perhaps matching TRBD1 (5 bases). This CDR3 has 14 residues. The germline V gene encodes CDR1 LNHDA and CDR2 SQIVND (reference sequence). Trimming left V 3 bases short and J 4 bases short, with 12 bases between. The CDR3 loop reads CASSMLRGGTEAFF. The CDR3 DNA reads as TGTGCCAGTAGTATGTTGAGGGGTGGCACTGAAGCTTTCTTT.

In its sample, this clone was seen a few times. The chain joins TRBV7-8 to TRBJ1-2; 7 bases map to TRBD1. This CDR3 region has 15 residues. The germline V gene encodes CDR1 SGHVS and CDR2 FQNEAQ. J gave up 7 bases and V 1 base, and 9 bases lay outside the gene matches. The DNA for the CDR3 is TGTGCCAGCAGCTTAGAGAGGGGGCTAGCTTCTGGCTACACCTTC. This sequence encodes CASSLERGLASGYTF. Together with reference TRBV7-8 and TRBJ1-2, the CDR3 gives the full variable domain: GAGVSQSPRYKVAKRGQDVALRCDPISGHVSLFWYQQALGQGPEFLTYFQNEAQLDKSGLPSDRFFAERPEGSVSTLKIQRTQQEDSAVYLCASSLERGLASGYTFGSGTRLTVV.

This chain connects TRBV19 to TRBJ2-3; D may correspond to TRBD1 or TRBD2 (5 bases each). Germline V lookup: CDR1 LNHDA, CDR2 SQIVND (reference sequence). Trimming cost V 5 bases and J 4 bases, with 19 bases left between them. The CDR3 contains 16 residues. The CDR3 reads CASSPQATGYADTQYF. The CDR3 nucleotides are TGTGCCAGTAGTCCACAGGCTACGGGGTACGCAGATACGCAGTATTTT.

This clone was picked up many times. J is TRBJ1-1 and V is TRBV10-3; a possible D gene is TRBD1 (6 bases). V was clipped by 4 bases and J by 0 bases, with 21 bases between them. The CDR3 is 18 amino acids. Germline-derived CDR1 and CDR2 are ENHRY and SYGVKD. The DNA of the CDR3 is TGTGCCATCAGTGGAAAGGGACACGCGGGGAGGATGAACACTGAAGCTTTCTTT. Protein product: CAISGKGHAGRMNTEAFF.

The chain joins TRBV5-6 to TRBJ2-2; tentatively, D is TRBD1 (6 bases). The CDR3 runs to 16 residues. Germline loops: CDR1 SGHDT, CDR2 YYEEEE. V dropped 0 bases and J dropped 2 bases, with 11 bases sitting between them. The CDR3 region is CASSLVPGANTGELFF. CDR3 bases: TGTGCCAGCAGCTTGGTCCCAGGGGCTAACACCGGGGAGCTGTTTTTT.

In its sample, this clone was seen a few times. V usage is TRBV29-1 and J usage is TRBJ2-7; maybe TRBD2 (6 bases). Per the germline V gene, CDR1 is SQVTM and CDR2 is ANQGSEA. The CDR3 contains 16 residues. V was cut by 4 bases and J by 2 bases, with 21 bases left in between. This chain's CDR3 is CSVALRGRVPTYEQYF. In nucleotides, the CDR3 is TGCAGCGTTGCCCTCCGGGGGAGAGTCCCTACCTACGAGCAGTACTTC.

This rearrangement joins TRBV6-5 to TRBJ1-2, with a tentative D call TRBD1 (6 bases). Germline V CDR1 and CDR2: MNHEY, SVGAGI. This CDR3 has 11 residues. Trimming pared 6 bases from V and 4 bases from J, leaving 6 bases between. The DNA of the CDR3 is TGTGCCAGCAGACAGGGCTATGGCTACACCTTC. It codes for CASRQGYGYTF.

The CDR3, as DNA: TGTGCCAGCAGCTTAACTGACAGGGTTTATGAAAAACTGTTTTTT. Amino acids: CASSLTDRVYEKLFF. The chain links TRBV7-2 to TRBJ1-4; 7 bases fit TRBD1. The J segment lost 6 bases and the V segment lost 2 bases, leaving 6 bases of the junction unmatched. The CDR3 has 15 amino acids. CDR1 is SGHTA, CDR2 FQGNSA, per germline.

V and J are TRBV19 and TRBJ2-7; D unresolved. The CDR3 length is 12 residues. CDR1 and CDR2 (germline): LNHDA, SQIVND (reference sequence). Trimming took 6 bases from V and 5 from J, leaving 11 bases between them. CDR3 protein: CASSHPEDEQYF. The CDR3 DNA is TGTGCCAGTAGCCATCCCGAAGACGAGCAGTACTTC.

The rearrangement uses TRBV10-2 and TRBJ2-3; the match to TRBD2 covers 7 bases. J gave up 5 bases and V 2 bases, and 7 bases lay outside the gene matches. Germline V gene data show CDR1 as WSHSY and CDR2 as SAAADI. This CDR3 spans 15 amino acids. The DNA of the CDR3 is TGCGCCAGCAGTGAGAGCGGGGACGGCAGAGATACGCAGTATTTT. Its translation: CASSESGDGRDTQYF.

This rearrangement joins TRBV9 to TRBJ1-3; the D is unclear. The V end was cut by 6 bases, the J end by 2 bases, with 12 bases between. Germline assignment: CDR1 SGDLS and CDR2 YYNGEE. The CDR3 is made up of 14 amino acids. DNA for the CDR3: TGTGCCAGCACGGGCTTAGGGCCTGGAAACACCATATATTTT. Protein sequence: CASTGLGPGNTIYF.

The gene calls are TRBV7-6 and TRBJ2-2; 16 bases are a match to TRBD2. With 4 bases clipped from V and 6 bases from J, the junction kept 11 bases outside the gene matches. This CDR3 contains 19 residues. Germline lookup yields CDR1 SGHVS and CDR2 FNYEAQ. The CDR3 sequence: CASSSADGTSGGVAGELFF. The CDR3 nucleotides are TGTGCCAGCAGCTCCGCTGACGGGACTAGCGGGGGGGTCGCCGGGGAGCTGTTTTTT.

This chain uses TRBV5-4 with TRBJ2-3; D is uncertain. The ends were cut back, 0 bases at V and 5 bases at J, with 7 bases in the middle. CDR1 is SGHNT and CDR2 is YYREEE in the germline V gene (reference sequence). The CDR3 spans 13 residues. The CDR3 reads CASSLVVGDTQYF. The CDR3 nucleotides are TGTGCCAGCAGCTTGGTGGTGGGAGATACGCAGTATTTT.

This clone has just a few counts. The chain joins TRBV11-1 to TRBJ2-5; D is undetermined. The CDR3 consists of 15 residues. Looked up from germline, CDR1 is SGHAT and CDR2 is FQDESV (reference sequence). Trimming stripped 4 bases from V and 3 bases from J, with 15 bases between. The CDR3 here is CASSSSSTSKETQYF. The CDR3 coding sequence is TGTGCCAGCAGCTCTAGTTCTACGTCCAAAGAGACCCAGTACTTC.